The clone carrying this T cell receptor (beta chain) has more than one count but fewer than ten. Its matching antigen is unknown. This sample stems from a study of T-cell reconstitution after alpha-beta-depleted transplantation in children. This CDR3 contains 15 residues. V lost 4 bases and J 1 base, leaving 13 bases between the germline ends. Study results and caveats: The study reportedly traced alpha-beta T cells about two months after transplant to several hundred expanded graft clones. TCRbeta diversity was high at day 60 in some patients (a result of surviving recipient T cells and thymic progenitors).

Unique molecular identifiers were built into the TCRbeta library. TCRdb fed the PCR reads into MiXCR, producing one record per CDR3 protein. The data hold approximately 520,000 distinct CDR3 sequences, with more than 9.5% observed a single time. This sequence was found in a female patient aged 2-9 years who had a stem cell transplant for aplastic anemia, so the T cells may come from the graft donor. The source material was PBMCs, mostly from graft donor cells, sampled 180 days after TCRalphabeta/CD19-depleted stem cell transplant. The chain couples TRBV12-3 or TRBV12-4 to TRBJ1-1; possible D gene TRBD1, 6 bases. CDR3 region: CASSYRAGENTEAFF. DNA for the CDR3: TGTGCCAGCAGTTACAGGGCGGGGGAGAACACTGAAGCTTTCTTT.